The 3 T cell receptor beta chains reported below all come from one sample, sequenced in a study of T cells in Graves' hyperthyroidism and ophthalmopathy. RNA transcripts served as the template for amplifying TCR beta CDR3 regions. During a first-round RT-PCR of the TCR CDR3, the HTBI primer set was used. One entry per CDR3 protein results from TCRdb running MiXCR on the multiplex PCR reads. The profile covers about 680,000 distinct CDR3 sequences, with around 40% appearing a single time and around 30% taken by the ten largest. Sequenced sample: blood. These receptors originate from a woman aged 40-49 years with Graves' hyperthyroidism.

This clonotype has at least ten counts. This sequence joins TRBV20-1 and TRBJ1-1; D unresolved. V lost 1 base, J lost 9 bases, and 9 bases lay in between. The CDR3 has 11 amino acids. Germline loops: CDR1 DFQATT, CDR2 SNEGSKA (reference sequence). CDR3 DNA sequence: TGCAGTGCTAGAGTGGGCCAACAAGCTTTCTTT. Translating it yields CSARVGQQAFF.

This chain links TRBV19 with TRBJ2-7, with 8 bases lining up with TRBD2. V lost 3 bases, J lost 1 base, and 5 bases stayed unmatched. This CDR3 contains 15 residues. CDR1 and CDR2 from the germline V gene are LNHDA and SQIVND (reference sequence). CDR3 sequence (DNA): TGTGCCAGTAGTATGGGACTAGGGGCGTCCTACGAGCAGTACTTC. It encodes CASSMGLGASYEQYF.

The rearrangement links TRBV6-6 to TRBJ1-2; 10 nucleotides align to TRBD1. The CDR3 loop spans 14 amino acids. J gave up 8 bases and V 8 bases, and 11 bases lay outside the gene matches. Germline assignment: CDR1 MNHNY and CDR2 SVGAGI (reference sequence). CDR3 protein: CASGTRTGGVGYTF. The CDR3 DNA follows: TGTGCCAGCGGCACCCGGACAGGGGGTGTAGGCTACACCTTC.